This T cell receptor (beta chain) comes out of a study of technical replicates of blood from several donors. This CDR3 is built from 14 residues. V dropped 2 bases and J dropped 5 bases, with 14 bases sitting between them. Looked up from germline, CDR1 is SGDLS and CDR2 is YYNGEE. Repertoires were generated with immunoSEQ multiplex PCR, while TCRdb's copy carries only in-frame clones and drops some. The table records nearly 80,000 clones, more than 85% of them present only once. The sequenced sample was T cells isolated from PBMCs. This sequence originates from a human donor in good health. This chain links TRBV9 with TRBJ2-7; tentative D call: TRBD1 (5 bases). The CDR3 coding sequence is TGTGCCAGCAGCGTCAGGGCTGGAGTTAACGAGCAGTACTTC. Translated: CASSVRAGVNEQYF.